The present T cell receptor beta chain was sequenced within a study of response to subunit inactivated influenza vaccine. Study observations and caveats: Seasonal influenza vaccination, on each occasion, was suggested by the authors to recruit few new T cells.

One entry per CDR3 protein results from TCRdb running MiXCR on the RT-PCR reads. The sample shows around 540,000 distinct CDR3 sequences, approximately 10% of them seen only once. This clonotype was found a few times. The antigen is undetermined. V lost 0 bases and J lost 2, with 12 bases in between. The CDR3 covers 15 residues. Germline V lookup: CDR1 SGHRS, CDR2 YFSETQ. The receptor was isolated from a man between 45 and 60 years old who received an inactivated influenza vaccine. The chain carries TRBV5-1 and TRBJ2-7; either TRBD1 or TRBD2 may fit D (6 bases each). The sequencing used PBMCs from blood, collected on the day of vaccination. CDR3 loop: CASSLGAGQTYEQYF. The CDR3 region has the DNA TGCGCCAGCAGCTTGGGGGCGGGACAAACCTACGAGCAGTACTTC.